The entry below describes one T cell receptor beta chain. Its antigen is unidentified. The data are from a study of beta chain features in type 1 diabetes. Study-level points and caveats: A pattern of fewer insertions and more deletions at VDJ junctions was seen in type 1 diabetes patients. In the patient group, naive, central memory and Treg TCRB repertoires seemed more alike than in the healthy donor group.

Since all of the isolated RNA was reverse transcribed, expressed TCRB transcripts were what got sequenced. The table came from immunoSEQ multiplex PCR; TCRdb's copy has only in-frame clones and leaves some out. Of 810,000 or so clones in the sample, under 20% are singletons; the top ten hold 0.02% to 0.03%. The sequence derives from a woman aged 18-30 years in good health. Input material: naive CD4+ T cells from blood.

CDR3 in amino acids: CASSRGQAFGAREQYF. The CDR3 DNA reads as TGTGCCAGCAGCCGGGGACAGGCCTTTGGGGCTAGGGAGCAGTACTTC. This chain connects TRBV5-4 to TRBJ2-7; 8 bases align to TRBD1. V lost 4 bases, J lost 7 bases, and 16 bases stayed unmatched. The CDR3 is made up of 16 amino acids. Germline CDR1 and CDR2: SGHNT and YYREEE (reference sequence).